The 8 T cell receptor beta chains reported below all come from one sample, sequenced in a study of blood T cells in healthy people across ages. Through a sample-barcoded 5' primer and a J-beta primer mix, a second PCR was run for roughly 6 to 11 cycles. TCRdb analysed the 5' RACE reads with MiXCR anew, one entry per CDR3 protein. The sample consists of around 2 million distinct CDR3 sequences, about two fifths of them appearing once. The sequenced sample was blood. The receptors derive from a human donor in good health.

This clonotype was detected only a few times. The chain uses TRBV10-3 and TRBJ1-2; TRBD1 aligns across 8 bases. The CDR3 has 15 amino acids. J was trimmed by 5 bases and V by 0 bases; bases with no gene match: 5. Looked up from germline, CDR1 is ENHRY and CDR2 is SYGVKD. CDR3 region: CAISESARQGYGYTF. The CDR3 nucleotides are TGTGCCATCAGTGAGTCGGCGAGACAGGGGTATGGCTACACCTTC.

This clonotype was seen a few times. The chain carries TRBV5-1 and TRBJ1-2; 7 positions agree with TRBD1. Germline V gene data show CDR1 as SGHRS and CDR2 as YFSETQ. The CDR3 length is 16 residues. V was clipped by 4 bases and J by 0 bases; unmatched bases: 9. As DNA, the CDR3 is TGCGCCAGCAGCCGCACGGGACAGCAGTCTAACTATGGCTACACCTTC. Its translation: CASSRTGQQSNYGYTF.

This chain links TRBV5-1 with TRBJ1-5; weak D call: TRBD1 (5 bases). The germline V gene encodes CDR1 SGHRS and CDR2 YFSETQ. The germline V and J ends were trimmed by 1 base and 8 bases, with 10 bases remaining between them. The CDR3 spans 13 residues. The DNA for the CDR3 is TGCGCCAGCAGCTTGAATCAGGGAGAGCCCCAGCATTTT. As protein: CASSLNQGEPQHF.

This chain links TRBV20-1 with TRBJ1-2; D is unresolved. Germline CDR1 reads DFQATT; CDR2 reads SNEGSKA (reference sequence). The V end was cut by 2 bases, the J end by 4 bases, with 11 bases between. The CDR3 covers 13 residues. CDR3 DNA: TGCAGTGCTAGATCGGGGTGGGGCTATGGCTACACCTTC. It encodes CSARSGWGYGYTF.

This chain links TRBV6-1 with TRBJ1-4; D is perhaps TRBD1 (6 bases). The V gene lost 7 bases and the J gene lost 8 bases, with 17 bases spanning the gap. Germline values: CDR1 MNHNS, CDR2 SASEGT. CDR3 length equals 14 residues. The CDR3 DNA sequence: TGTGCCAGCACTGGAACAGGGAATGGGGAAAAACTGTTTTTT. Translating gives CASTGTGNGEKLFF.

This sequence joins TRBV20-1 and TRBJ2-7; 10 positions match TRBD1. The CDR3 is made up of 14 amino acids. Trimming cost V 6 bases and J 4 bases; bases outside gene matches: 9. The germline V gene has CDR1 DFQATT and CDR2 SNEGSKA (reference sequence). In DNA form, the CDR3 reads TGCAGTGCACAGGACAGGGGGACTTCGTACGAGCAGTACTTC. It translates to CSAQDRGTSYEQYF.

J is TRBJ2-5 and V is TRBV15; tentatively, D is TRBD1 or TRBD2 (5 bases each). Per the germline V gene, CDR1 is LNHNV and CDR2 is YYDKDF (reference sequence). CDR3 length equals 16 residues. Trimming cost V 3 bases and J 0 bases, with 14 bases left between them. This CDR3 is CATSSRGSRYQETQYF. The CDR3 DNA is TGTGCCACCAGCAGTCGGGGCTCCCGGTACCAAGAGACCCAGTACTTC. Full variable domain (rest looked up from reference TRBV15 and TRBJ2-5): DAMVIQNPRYQVTQFGKPVTLSCSQTLNHNVMYWYQQKSSQAPKLLFHYYDKDFNNEADTPDNFQSRRPNTSFCFLDIRSPGLGDTAMYLCATSSRGSRYQETQYFGPGTRLLVL.

Comment on this clonotype: The junction departs from the called germline gene at one end, perhaps through a read error. This sequence joins TRBV5-1 and TRBJ2-5; D is possibly TRBD1 or TRBD2 (7 bases each). This CDR3 has 14 amino acids. CDR1 and CDR2 from the germline V gene are SGHRS and YFSETQ. In nucleotides, the CDR3 is TGCACCAGCAGCCCGGACGGACAGGCGGGGGAGCAGTACTTC. This encodes CTSSPDGQAGEQYF. The whole variable domain, remainder taken from reference TRBV5-1 and TRBJ2-5, is KAGVTQTPRYLIKTRGQQVTLSCSPISGHRSVSWYQQTPGQGLQFLFEYFSETQRNKGNFPGRFSGRQFSNSRSEMNVSTLELGDSALYLCTSSPDGQAGEQYFGPGTRLLVL.